The 4 T cell receptor beta chains listed next were all sequenced from one sample in a study of OX40 agonist ivuxolimab in advanced cancers. The protocol was immunoSEQ multiplex PCR, while the TCRdb copy is restricted to in-frame clones and leaves out a portion. This sample has 65,000 to 70,000 clones; 80% to 85% occur once, and the top ten carry 11%. The material sequenced was CD4+ or CD8+ T cells sorted from blood, taken in a trial of the OX40 agonist ivuxolimab. These receptors were taken from an adult with an advanced solid tumor such as melanoma, head and neck, liver or kidney cancer.

DNA of the CDR3: TGTGCCAGCTCACCAGTGGAGGGGGCAGGTACTGAAGCTTTCTTT. Protein: CASSPVEGAGTEAFF. The chain recombines TRBV18 with TRBJ1-1, with 7 bases identical to TRBD1. CDR1 is KGHSH and CDR2 is LQKENI in the germline V gene. J was trimmed by 5 bases and V by 2 bases; bases with no gene match: 8. This CDR3 contains 15 residues. Filled out from reference TRBV18 and TRBJ1-1, the complete variable domain reads NAGVMQNPRHLVRRRGQEARLRCSPMKGHSHVYWYRQLPEEGLKFMVYLQKENIIDESGMPKERFSAEFPKEGPSILRIQQVVRGDSAAYFCASSPVEGAGTEAFFGQGTRLTVV.

The CDR3 loop reads CASSLVGTGPNSPLHF. CDR3 coding DNA: TGCGCCAGCAGCTTGGTCGGGACAGGACCTAATTCACCCCTCCACTTT. The chain has TRBV5-1 and TRBJ1-6, with 8 bases aligning to TRBD1. CDR1 SGHRS and CDR2 YFSETQ come from the germline V gene. The CDR3 runs to 16 residues. The ends lost 0 bases at V and 6 bases at J; junction bases unmatched: 5.

In nucleotides, the CDR3 is TGTGCCAGCAGTGAATCCCCAGGGGCGGACGAGCAGTACGTC. Its protein is CASSESPGADEQYV. This chain connects TRBV2 to TRBJ2-7; D is possibly TRBD1 (6 bases). The germline CDR1 and CDR2 sequences are SNHLY and FYNNEI. The CDR3 is 14 amino acids. The V end lost 2 bases, the J end lost 5 bases, and 13 bases lay between the germline ends.

This sequence joins TRBV30 and TRBJ1-2, with a tentative D call TRBD1 (6 bases). CDR1 and CDR2 from the germline V gene are GTSNPN and SVGIG (reference sequence). This CDR3 is 14 amino acids long. V lost 2 bases, J lost 12 bases, and 22 bases lay in between. The CDR3, as DNA: TGTGCCTGGAGTCCACCGGGACATGATCTCCCGGACACCTTC. Translating gives CAWSPPGHDLPDTF.